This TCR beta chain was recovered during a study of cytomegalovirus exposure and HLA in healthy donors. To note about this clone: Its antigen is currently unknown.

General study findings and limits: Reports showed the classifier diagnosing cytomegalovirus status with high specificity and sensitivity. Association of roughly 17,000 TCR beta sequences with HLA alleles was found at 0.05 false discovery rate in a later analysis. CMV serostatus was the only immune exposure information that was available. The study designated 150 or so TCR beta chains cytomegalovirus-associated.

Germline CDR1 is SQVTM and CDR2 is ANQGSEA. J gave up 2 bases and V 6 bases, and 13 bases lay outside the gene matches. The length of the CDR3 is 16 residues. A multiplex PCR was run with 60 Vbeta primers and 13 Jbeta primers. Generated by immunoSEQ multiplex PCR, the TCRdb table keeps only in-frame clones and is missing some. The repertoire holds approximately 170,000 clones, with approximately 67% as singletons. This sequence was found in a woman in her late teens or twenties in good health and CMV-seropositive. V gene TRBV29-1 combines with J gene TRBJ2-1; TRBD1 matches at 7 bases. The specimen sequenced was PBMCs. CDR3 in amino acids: CSVETPDRRTYNEQFF. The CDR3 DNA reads TGCAGCGTCGAAACACCGGACAGGAGAACCTACAATGAGCAGTTCTTC.